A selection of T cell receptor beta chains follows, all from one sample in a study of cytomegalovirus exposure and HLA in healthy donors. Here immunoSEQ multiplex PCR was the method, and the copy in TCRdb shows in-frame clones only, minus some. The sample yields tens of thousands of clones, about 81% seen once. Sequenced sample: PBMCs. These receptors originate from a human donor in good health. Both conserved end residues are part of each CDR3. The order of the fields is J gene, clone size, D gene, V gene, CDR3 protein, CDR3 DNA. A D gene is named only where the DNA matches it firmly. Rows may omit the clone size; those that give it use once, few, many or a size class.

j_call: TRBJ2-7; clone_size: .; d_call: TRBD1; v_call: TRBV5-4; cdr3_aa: CASSARQGASSYEQYF; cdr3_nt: TGTGCCAGCAGCGCTCGACAGGGGGCAAGCTCCTACGAGCAGTACTTC
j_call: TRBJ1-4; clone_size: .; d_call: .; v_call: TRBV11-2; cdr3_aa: CASSRQFYNEKLFF; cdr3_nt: TGTGCCAGCAGCCGACAATTTTATAATGAAAAACTGTTTTTT
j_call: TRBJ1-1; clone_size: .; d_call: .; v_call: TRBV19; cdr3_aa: CASSPGRGVGNTEAFF; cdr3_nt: TGTGCCAGTAGTCCGGGCAGGGGAGTAGGGAACACTGAAGCTTTCTTT
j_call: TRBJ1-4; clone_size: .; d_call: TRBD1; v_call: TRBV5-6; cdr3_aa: CASSLKGQNEKLFF; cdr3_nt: TGTGCCAGCAGCTTGAAGGGACAGAATGAAAAACTGTTTTTT
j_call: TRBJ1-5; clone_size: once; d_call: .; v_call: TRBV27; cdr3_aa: CASARTVSQPQHF; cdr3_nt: TGTGCCAGCGCCAGGACAGTTTCTCAGCCCCAGCATTTT
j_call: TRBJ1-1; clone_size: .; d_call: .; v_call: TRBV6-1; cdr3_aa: CASSLFRERTEAFF; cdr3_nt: TGTGCCAGCAGCCTCTTCAGAGAGCGCACTGAAGCTTTCTTT
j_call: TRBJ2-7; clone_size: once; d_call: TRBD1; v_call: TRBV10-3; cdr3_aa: CAISGTGQSYEQYF; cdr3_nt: TGTGCCATCAGTGGAACGGGACAGAGCTACGAGCAGTACTTC
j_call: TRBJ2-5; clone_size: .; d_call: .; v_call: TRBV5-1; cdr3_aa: CASSWRDSQETQYF; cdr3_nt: TGCGCCAGCAGCTGGCGGGACAGCCAAGAGACCCAGTACTTC
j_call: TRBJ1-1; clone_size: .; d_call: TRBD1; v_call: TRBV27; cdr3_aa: CASSRTGGIAFF; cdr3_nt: TGTGCCAGCAGTCGAACAGGGGGGATAGCTTTCTTT
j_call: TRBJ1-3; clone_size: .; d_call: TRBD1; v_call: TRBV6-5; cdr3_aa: CASRDPGQGKNTIYF; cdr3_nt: TGTGCCAGCAGAGACCCGGGACAGGGAAAAAACACCATATATTTT
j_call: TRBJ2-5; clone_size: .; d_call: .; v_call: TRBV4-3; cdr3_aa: CASSLGGRGMETQYF; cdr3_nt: TGCGCCAGCAGCCTGGGGGGCAGGGGGATGGAGACCCAGTACTTC
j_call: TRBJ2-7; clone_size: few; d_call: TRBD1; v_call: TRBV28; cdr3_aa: CASGTVVYEQYF; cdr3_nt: TGTGCCTCCGGGACAGTAGTATACGAGCAGTACTTC
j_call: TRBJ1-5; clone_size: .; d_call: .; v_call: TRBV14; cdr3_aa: CASSQNPNQPQHF; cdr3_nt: TGTGCCAGCAGCCAAAATCCTAATCAGCCCCAGCATTTT
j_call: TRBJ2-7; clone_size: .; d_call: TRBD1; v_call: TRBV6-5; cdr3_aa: CASRDRYEQYF; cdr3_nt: TGTGCCAGCAGGGACAGGTACGAGCAGTACTTC
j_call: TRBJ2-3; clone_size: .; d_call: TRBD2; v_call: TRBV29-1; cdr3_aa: CSAEGLAGDFSTDTQYF; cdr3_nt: TGCAGCGCTGAGGGACTAGCGGGGGACTTTAGCACAGATACGCAGTATTTT
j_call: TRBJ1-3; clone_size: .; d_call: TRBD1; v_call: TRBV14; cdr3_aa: CASSQGRQGFGNTIYF; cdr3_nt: TGTGCCAGCAGCCAAGGACGACAGGGATTTGGAAACACCATATATTTT
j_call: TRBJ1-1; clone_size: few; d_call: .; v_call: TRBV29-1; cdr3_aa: CSVVRELTEAFF; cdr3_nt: TGCAGCGTTGTTAGGGAGCTGACTGAAGCTTTCTTT
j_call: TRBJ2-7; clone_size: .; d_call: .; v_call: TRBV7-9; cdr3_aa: CSSTPTRLEQYF; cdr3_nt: TGTTCCAGCACCCCAACCCGACTCGAGCAGTACTTC
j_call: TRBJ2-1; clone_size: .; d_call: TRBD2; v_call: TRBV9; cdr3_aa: CASSVGTSYNEQFF; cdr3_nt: TGTGCCAGCAGCGTAGGGACTAGCTACAATGAGCAGTTCTTC
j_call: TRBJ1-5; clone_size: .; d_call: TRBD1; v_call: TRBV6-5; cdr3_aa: CASSSDDRGGQPQHF; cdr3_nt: TGTGCCAGCAGTTCAGATGACAGGGGCGGTCAGCCCCAGCATTTT
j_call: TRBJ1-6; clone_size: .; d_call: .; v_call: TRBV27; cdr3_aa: CASSVSIRGGASPLHF; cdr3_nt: TGTGCCAGCAGTGTCTCGATTAGGGGGGGGGCTTCACCCCTCCACTTT
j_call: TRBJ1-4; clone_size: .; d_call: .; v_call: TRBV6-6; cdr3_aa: CASRQGNEKLFF; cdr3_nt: TGTGCCAGCAGACAGGGTAACGAAAAACTGTTTTTT
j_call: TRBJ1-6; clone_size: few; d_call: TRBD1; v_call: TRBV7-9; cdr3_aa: CASSGTGKSYNSPLHF; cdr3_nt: TGTGCCAGCAGCGGGACAGGGAAGTCCTATAATTCACCCCTCCACTTT
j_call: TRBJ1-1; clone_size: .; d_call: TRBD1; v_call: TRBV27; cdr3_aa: CASSLSMTGRTEAFF; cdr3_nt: TGTGCCAGCAGTTTATCCATGACAGGGAGGACTGAAGCTTTCTTT
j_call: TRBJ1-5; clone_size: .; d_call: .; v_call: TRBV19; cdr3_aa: CASSMSSNQPQHF; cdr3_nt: TGTGCCAGTAGTATGAGTAGCAATCAGCCCCAGCATTTT
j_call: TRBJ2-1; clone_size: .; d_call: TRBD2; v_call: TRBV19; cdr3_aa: CASDSGGINEQFF; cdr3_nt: TGTGCCAGTGATAGCGGGGGGATTAATGAGCAGTTCTTC
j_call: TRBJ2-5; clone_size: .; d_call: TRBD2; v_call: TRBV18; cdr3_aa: CASSSEDTSGETQYF; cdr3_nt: TGTGCCAGCTCATCCGAAGACACTAGCGGAGAGACCCAGTACTTC
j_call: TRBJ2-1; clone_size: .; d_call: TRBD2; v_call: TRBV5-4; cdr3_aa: CASSLTGGGLNEQFF; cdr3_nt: TGTGCCAGCAGCTTAACTGGCGGGGGGTTGAATGAGCAGTTCTTC